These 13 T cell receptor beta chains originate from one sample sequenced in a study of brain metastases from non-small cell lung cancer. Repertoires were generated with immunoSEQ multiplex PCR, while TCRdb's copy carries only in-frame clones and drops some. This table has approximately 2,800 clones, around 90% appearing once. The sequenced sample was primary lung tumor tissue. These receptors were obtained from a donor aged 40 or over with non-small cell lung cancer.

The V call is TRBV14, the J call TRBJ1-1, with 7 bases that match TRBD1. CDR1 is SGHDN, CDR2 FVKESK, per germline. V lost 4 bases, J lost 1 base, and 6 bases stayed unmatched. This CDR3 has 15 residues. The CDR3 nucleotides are TGTGCCAGCAGCCGTCGGACAGGATGGAACACTGAAGCTTTCTTT. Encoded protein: CASSRRTGWNTEAFF.

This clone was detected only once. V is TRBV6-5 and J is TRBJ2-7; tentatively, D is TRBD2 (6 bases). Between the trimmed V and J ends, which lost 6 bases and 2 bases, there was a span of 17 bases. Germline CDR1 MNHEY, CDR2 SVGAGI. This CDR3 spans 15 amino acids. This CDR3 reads CASSSGTLGAYEQYF. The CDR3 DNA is TGTGCCAGCAGCTCCGGGACTCTCGGGGCCTACGAGCAGTACTTC.

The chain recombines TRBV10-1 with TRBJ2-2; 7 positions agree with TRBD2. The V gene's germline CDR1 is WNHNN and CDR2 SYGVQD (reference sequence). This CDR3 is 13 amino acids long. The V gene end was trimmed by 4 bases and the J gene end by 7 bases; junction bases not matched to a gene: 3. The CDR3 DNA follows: TGCGCCAGCAGTGCAGGGAGGGTCGGGGAGCTGTTTTTT. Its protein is CASSAGRVGELFF.

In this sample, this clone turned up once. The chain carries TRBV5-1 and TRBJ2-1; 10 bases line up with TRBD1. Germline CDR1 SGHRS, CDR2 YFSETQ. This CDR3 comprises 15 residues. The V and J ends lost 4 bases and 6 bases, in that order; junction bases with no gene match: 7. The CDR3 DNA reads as TGCGCCAGCAGCCCGGACAGGGGGGGGACCAATGAGCAGTTCTTC. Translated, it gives CASSPDRGGTNEQFF.

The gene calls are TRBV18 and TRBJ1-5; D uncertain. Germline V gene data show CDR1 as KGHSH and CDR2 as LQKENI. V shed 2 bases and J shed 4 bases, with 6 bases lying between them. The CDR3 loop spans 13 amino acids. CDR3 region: CASSPMGNQPQHF. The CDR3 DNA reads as TGTGCCAGCTCACCAATGGGGAATCAGCCCCAGCATTTT.

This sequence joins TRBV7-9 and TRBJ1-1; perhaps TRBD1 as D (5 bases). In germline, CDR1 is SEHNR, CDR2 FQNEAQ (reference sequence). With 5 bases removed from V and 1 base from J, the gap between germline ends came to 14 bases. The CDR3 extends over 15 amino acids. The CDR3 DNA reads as TGTGCCAGCAGCACAGACAGTGCTTGGAACACTGAAGCTTTCTTT. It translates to CASSTDSAWNTEAFF.

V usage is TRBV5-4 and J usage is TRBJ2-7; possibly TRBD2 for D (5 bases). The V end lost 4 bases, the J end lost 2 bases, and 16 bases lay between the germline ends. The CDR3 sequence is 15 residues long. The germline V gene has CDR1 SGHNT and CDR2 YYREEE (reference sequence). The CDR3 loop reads CASSRSGKTTYEQYF. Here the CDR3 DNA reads TGTGCCAGCAGCCGATCGGGGAAGACGACCTACGAGCAGTACTTC.

CDR3 sequence reads: CASRRTGRYAKAFF. The CDR3 nucleotides read TGTGCCAGCAGACGGACAGGGCGGTACGCTAAAGCTTTCTTT. The V and J genes are TRBV28 and TRBJ1-1; 8 positions match TRBD1. Losses at the gene ends were 6 bases for V and 9 bases for J; bases not matched to a gene: 12. The CDR3 sequence is 14 residues long. Germline-derived CDR1 and CDR2 are MDHEN and SYDVKM.

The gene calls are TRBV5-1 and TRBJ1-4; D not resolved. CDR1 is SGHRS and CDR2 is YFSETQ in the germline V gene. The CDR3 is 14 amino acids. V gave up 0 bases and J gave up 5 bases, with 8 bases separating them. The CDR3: CASSLEPTNEKLFF. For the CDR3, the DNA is TGCGCCAGCAGCTTGGAGCCCACGAATGAAAAACTGTTTTTT.

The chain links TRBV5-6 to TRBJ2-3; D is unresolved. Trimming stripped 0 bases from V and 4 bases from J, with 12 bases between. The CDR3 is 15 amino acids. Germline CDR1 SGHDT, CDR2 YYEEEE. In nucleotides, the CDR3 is TGTGCCAGCAGCTTGGTGGTAGGAACTCCAGATACGCAGTATTTT. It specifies CASSLVVGTPDTQYF.

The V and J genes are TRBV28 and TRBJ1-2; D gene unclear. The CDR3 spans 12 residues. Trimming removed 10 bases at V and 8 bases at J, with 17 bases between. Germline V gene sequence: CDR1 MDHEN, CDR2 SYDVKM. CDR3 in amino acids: CATFFVASGYTF. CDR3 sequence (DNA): TGTGCCACCTTTTTTGTGGCGTCGGGCTACACCTTC.

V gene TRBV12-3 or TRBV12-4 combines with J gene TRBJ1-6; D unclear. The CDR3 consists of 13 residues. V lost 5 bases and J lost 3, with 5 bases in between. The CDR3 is CASSRDYNSPLHF. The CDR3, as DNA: TGTGCCAGCAGTCGGGACTATAATTCACCCCTCCACTTT.

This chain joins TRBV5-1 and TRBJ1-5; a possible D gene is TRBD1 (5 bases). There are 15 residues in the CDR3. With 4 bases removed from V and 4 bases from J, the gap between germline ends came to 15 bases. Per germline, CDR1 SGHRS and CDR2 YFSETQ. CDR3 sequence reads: CASSVGQGVNQPQHF. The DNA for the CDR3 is TGCGCCAGCAGCGTCGGACAAGGGGTTAATCAGCCCCAGCATTTT.